This T cell receptor beta chain was sequenced during a study of shared clonotypes between healthy human individuals. Overall study findings and caveats: Naive CD4 clonotypes overlapped across a few donors at roughly 5.1%. The study generally estimated greater richness for naive than memory subsets. In having few donors, the study represented limited genetic and exposure-history diversity.

Remarks on this clone: The target antigen is unknown.

The V gene's germline CDR1 is MGHRA and CDR2 YSYEKL. This CDR3 comprises 14 residues. The V gene lost 1 base and the J gene lost 1 base, with 4 bases spanning the gap. Libraries were prepared by immunoSEQ multiplex PCR; TCRdb keeps only in-frame clonotypes and omits some of them. The sample lists around 2,100,000 clones; about 95% were seen once. CD45RO-negative, CCR7-positively selected cells formed the naive CD8 fraction, excluding terminally differentiated effector memory CD45RA+ cells. Within Nashville, Tennessee resided all donors, each a Caucasian adult. The chain couples TRBV4-1 to TRBJ2-2; no clear D gene. The receptor was isolated from a man aged 18-30 years in good health. The sample comprised naive CD8+ T cells sorted from blood. This CDR3 is CASSQAQNTGELFF. The CDR3 DNA reads TGCGCCAGCAGCCAAGCACAGAACACCGGGGAGCTGTTTTTT.